This T cell receptor beta chain was profiled in a study of T-cell reconstitution after alpha-beta-depleted transplantation in children. Unique molecular identifiers were incorporated during preparation of the TCRbeta library. From the PCR reads, TCRdb called clonotypes with MiXCR, one entry per CDR3 protein. The data hold just over 350,000 distinct CDR3 sequences, with about 14% observed a single time. This clonotype was seen ten or more times. The TCR originated in a human donor who donated a stem cell graft to a child with Fanconi anemia. Sequenced material: PBMCs, taken from the stem cell graft.

CDR3 nucleotides: TGTGCCAGCAGCCTGTATATACAGGGAAGCACAGATACGCAGTATTTT. Translated, it gives CASSLYIQGSTDTQYF. The chain joins TRBV12-3 or TRBV12-4 to TRBJ2-3; tentative D call: TRBD1 (6 bases). The V gene lost 6 bases and the J gene lost 0 bases, with 16 bases spanning the gap. The CDR3 has 16 residues.